This paragraph covers one TCR beta chain sequence. The data were taken from a study of blood T cell repertoires in COVID-19. Study-level information: Acute and convalescent COVID-19 specimens originated in the United States, Italy and Spain. PBMCs, B-cell-depleted T cells, or T cells were the source of the cDNA or gDNA that made up the material.

Original analysis: By means of reference gene primer amplification, nucleated cell counts were estimated. The data were produced by immunoSEQ multiplex PCR, yet TCRdb's version contains in-frame clones alone and is incomplete. Clone size and the V and J calls come from that table; the DNA yielded D and trimming. This table has around 60,000 clones, approximately 88% appearing once. This clonotype was sampled from a man aged 55 to 70 with COVID-19, enrolled during active disease. The sequencing sample was made of peripheral blood.

CDR3: CASSQGDLYNEQFF. The CDR3 bases are TGTGCCAGCAGCCAGGGGGACTTATACAATGAGCAGTTCTTC. The rearrangement joins TRBV9 to TRBJ2-1, with a possible D match to TRBD1 (7 bases). Trimming left V 4 bases short and J 4 bases short, with 12 bases between. This CDR3 is 14 amino acids long. CDR1 is SGDLS and CDR2 is YYNGEE in the germline V gene.